The T cell receptor (beta chain) described here comes from a study of PD-L1 blockade in urothelial cancer. About the research overall: Starting in the mid-2010s, patients were given atezolizumab (1,200 mg intravenously every 3 weeks). Blood was tested 3 weeks (second dose) and 6 weeks into treatment.

Here immunoSEQ multiplex PCR was the method, and the copy in TCRdb shows in-frame clones only, minus some. Here the sample spans under 90,000 clones, over 90% being singletons. All patients carried locally advanced or metastatic urothelial carcinoma. The number of samples from each patient was between 1 and 8, taken pretreatment and on-treatment. CDR3 length: 11 amino acids. Germline V gene lookup returns CDR1 SNHLY and CDR2 FYNNEI. V shed 8 bases and J 12 bases; nucleotides not matched to a gene: 4. The input for sequencing was PBMCs, taken around atezolizumab (anti-PD-L1) treatment. The J gene is TRBJ1-2, the V gene TRBV2, with 12 positions matching TRBD1. This sequence was found in a man aged 55 to 69 with urothelial cancer. The CDR3 reads CASRDRGRDTF. In DNA, the CDR3 is TGTGCCAGCCGGGACAGGGGGCGCGACACCTTC.